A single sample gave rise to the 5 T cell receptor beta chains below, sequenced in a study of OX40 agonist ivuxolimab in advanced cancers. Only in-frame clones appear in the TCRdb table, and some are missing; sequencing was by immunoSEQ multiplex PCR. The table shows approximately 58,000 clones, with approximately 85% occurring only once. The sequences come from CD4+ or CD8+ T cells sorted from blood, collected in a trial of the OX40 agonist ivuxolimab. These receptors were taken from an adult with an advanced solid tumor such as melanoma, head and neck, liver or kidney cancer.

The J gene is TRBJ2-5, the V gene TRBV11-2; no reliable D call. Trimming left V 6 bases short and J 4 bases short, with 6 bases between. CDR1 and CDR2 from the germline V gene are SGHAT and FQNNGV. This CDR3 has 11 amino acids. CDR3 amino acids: CASSFTETQYF. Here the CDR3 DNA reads TGTGCCAGCAGTTTTACAGAGACCCAGTACTTC.

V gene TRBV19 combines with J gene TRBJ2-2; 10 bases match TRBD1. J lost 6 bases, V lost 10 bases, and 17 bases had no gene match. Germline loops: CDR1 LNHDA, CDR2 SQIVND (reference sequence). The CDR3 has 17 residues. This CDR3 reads CATTRREGQGFAGELFF. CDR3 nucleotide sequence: TGTGCCACCACCCGCCGAGAGGGACAGGGGTTCGCCGGGGAGCTGTTTTTT.

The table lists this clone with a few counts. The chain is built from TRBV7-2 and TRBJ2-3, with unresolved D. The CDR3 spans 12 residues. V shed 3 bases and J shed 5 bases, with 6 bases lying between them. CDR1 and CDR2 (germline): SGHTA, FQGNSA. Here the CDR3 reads CASSFLRDTQYF. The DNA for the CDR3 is TGTGCCAGCAGCTTTCTTAGAGATACGCAGTATTTT.

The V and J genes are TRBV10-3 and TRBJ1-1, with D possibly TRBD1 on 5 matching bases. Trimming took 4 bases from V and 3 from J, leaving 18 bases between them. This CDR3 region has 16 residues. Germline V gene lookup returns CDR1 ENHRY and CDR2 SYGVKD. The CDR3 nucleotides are TGTGCCATCAGTGGCGGAGACAGCCGATCGGACACTGAAGCTTTCTTT. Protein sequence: CAISGGDSRSDTEAFF.

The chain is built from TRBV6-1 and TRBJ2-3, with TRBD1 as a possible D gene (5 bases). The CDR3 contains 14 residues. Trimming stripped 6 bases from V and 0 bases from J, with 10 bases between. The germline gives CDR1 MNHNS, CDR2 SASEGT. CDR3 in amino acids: CASRLTASTDTQYF. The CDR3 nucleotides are TGTGCCAGCAGACTGACAGCTAGCACAGATACGCAGTATTTT.